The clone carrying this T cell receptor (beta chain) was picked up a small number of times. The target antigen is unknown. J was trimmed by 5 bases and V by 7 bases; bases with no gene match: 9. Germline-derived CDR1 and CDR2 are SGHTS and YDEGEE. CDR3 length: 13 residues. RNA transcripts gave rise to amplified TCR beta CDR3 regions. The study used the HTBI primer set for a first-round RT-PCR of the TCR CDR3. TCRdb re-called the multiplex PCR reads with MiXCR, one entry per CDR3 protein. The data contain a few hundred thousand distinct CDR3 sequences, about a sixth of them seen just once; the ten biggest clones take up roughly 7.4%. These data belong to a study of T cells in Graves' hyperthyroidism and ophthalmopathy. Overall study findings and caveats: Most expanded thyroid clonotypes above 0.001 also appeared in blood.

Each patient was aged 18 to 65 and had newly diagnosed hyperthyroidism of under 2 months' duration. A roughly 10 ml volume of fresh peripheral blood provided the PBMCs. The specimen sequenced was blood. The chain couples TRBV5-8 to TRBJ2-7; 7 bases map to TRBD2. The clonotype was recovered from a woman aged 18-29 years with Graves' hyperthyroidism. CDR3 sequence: CASAPREDNEQYF. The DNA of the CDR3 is TGTGCCAGCGCTCCTCGGGAGGATAACGAGCAGTACTTC.